The 13 T cell receptor beta chains below were found in one sample sequenced in a study of long-term antiretroviral therapy in people with HIV. The run of the v3.0 immunoSEQ assay was at survey level. The assay was immunoSEQ multiplex PCR, and TCRdb's table has in-frame clones only and misses some. The table includes roughly 31,000 clones, more than 85% detected once. This specimen was unsorted PBMCs, taken 5 years before starting antiretroviral therapy. These TCRs come from a middle-aged man with HIV.

The chain uses TRBV5-1 and TRBJ2-3; D unclear. CDR1 and CDR2 from the germline V gene are SGHRS and YFSETQ. The length of the CDR3 is 15 residues. V was pared by 0 bases and J by 0 bases, with 8 bases between. The CDR3 reads CASSLAPQSTDTQYF. As DNA, the CDR3 is TGCGCCAGCAGCTTGGCCCCACAAAGCACAGATACGCAGTATTTT.

About this clone itself: Within the sample, other DNA sequences also encode this same CDR3. This sequence joins TRBV4-3 and TRBJ2-7; 11 bases fit TRBD2. V was pared by 0 bases and J by 3 bases, with 1 base of the junction left unmatched. The CDR3 length is 15 residues. Germline loops: CDR1 LGHNA, CDR2 YSLEER. Written as DNA, the CDR3 is TGCGCCAGCAGCCAAGAGACTAGCGGGGTCTACGAGCAGTACTTC. This gives the protein CASSQETSGVYEQYF.

The CDR3, as DNA: TGTGCCAGCAGTCCCGGGGGGCGTCCGGCCAAAAACATTCAGTACTTC. Translated, it gives CASSPGGRPAKNIQYF. V is TRBV27 and J is TRBJ2-4; possible D gene TRBD2, 7 bases. Germline CDR1 MNHEY, CDR2 SMNVEV (reference sequence). Trimming removed 5 bases from V and 1 base from J, with 15 bases in between. The CDR3 length is 16 residues.

The chain has TRBV6-4 and TRBJ2-7; 9 bases align to TRBD1. The germline CDR1 and CDR2 sequences are MRHNA and SNTAGT. Trimming at V came to 5 bases and at J to 2 bases, leaving 7 bases not matched to a gene. CDR3 size: 15 residues. CDR3 bases: TGTGCCAGCAGTTTAGAGGGACAGGGAGCCTACGAGCAGTACTTC. Protein product: CASSLEGQGAYEQYF.

The DNA of the CDR3 is TGTGCCAGCAGTTACCCGGGACAGGGTCATTCAGATACGCAGTATTTT. It encodes CASSYPGQGHSDTQYF. The chain recombines TRBV6-6 with TRBJ2-3; 9 bases line up with TRBD1. Germline CDR1 and CDR2: MNHNY and SVGAGI (reference sequence). J gave up 4 bases and V 2 bases, and 7 bases lay outside the gene matches. The CDR3 runs to 16 residues.

This rearrangement joins TRBV19 to TRBJ2-5; maybe TRBD1 (6 bases). CDR3 length: 17 residues. Germline loops: CDR1 LNHDA, CDR2 SQIVND (reference sequence). V was clipped by 3 bases and J by 2 bases, with 19 bases between them. The DNA of the CDR3 is TGTGCCAGTAGTATCCCCGGTTCAGGGGCCTCACAAGAGACCCAGTACTTC. This gives the protein CASSIPGSGASQETQYF.

The rearrangement links TRBV7-2 to TRBJ2-2; 10 bases fit TRBD1. CDR3 size: 15 residues. Germline loops: CDR1 SGHTA, CDR2 FQGNSA. V dropped 5 bases and J dropped 4; count of bases not matched to a gene: 4. The CDR3 region is CASSKDRGFTGELFF. DNA for the CDR3: TGTGCCAGCAGCAAGGACAGGGGGTTCACCGGGGAGCTGTTTTTT.

This clone was counted between two and nine times. V and J are TRBV27 and TRBJ2-1; D remains unclear. Germline CDR1 reads MNHEY; CDR2 reads SMNVEV (reference sequence). V lost 6 bases to trimming and J lost 5 bases, with 20 bases between them. This CDR3 is 16 amino acids long. This CDR3 is CASSTLVVTYNNEQFF. The CDR3 region has the DNA TGTGCCAGCAGCACCCTTGTTGTAACATACAACAATGAGCAGTTCTTC.

The chain employs TRBV7-2 and TRBJ2-7; TRBD1 aligns across 8 bases. CDR3 length: 14 residues. V lost 5 bases to trimming and J lost 1 base; unmatched junction nucleotides: 4. The V gene's germline CDR1 is SGHTA and CDR2 FQGNSA. CDR3 in amino acids: CASSERQGSYEQYF. Written as DNA, the CDR3 is TGTGCCAGCAGCGAGCGACAGGGGTCCTACGAGCAGTACTTC.

This clone came up a few times. This rearrangement joins TRBV19 to TRBJ2-3; D gene uncertain. V lost 1 base to trimming and J lost 6 bases, with 2 bases between them. The CDR3 sequence is 11 residues long. Germline V gene data show CDR1 as LNHDA and CDR2 as SQIVND (reference sequence). CDR3 region: CASSIADTQYF. The CDR3 DNA reads TGTGCCAGTAGTATAGCGGATACGCAGTATTTT.

The rearrangement links TRBV28 to TRBJ1-2, with TRBD1 matching 8 bases. V lost 4 bases, J lost 7 bases, and 5 bases stayed unmatched. Germline V lookup: CDR1 MDHEN, CDR2 SYDVKM. This CDR3 spans 13 amino acids. The CDR3 DNA follows: TGTGCCAGCAGTTCCGGGACAGGCACTGGCTACACCTTC. Amino acids: CASSSGTGTGYTF.

The chain is built from TRBV19 and TRBJ1-5, with unresolved D. The CDR3 length is 16 residues. The germline V gene encodes CDR1 LNHDA and CDR2 SQIVND (reference sequence). Trimming took off 3 bases at V and 4 bases at J, with 16 bases between the two ends. This CDR3 is CASSIFGRSNNQPQHF. The CDR3 DNA is TGTGCCAGTAGTATTTTTGGCAGGAGTAATAATCAGCCCCAGCATTTT.

V is TRBV9 and J is TRBJ1-1; the D gene is possibly TRBD1 (5 bases). The CDR3 loop spans 15 amino acids. CDR1 is SGDLS and CDR2 is YYNGEE in the germline V gene. Trimming removed 6 bases at V and 5 bases at J, with 20 bases between. DNA of the CDR3: TGTGCCAGCACTCCCCAGGGCCGGGCTGGGACTGAAGCTTTCTTT. This codes for CASTPQGRAGTEAFF.